One and the same sample provided the 26 T cell receptor beta chains below, sequenced in a study of cytomegalovirus exposure and HLA in healthy donors. TCRdb's table, derived via immunoSEQ multiplex PCR, lists solely in-frame clones and lacks some. The data hold 130,000 to 150,000 clones, with around nine tenths observed a single time. Material for sequencing was PBMCs. The receptors here all came from a woman between 18 and 30 years old in good health and CMV-seropositive.

V gene TRBV13 combines with J gene TRBJ1-1; D is ambiguous. V lost 0 bases and J lost 5, with 10 bases in between. The CDR3 consists of 14 residues. From germline, CDR1 is PRHDT and CDR2 FYEKMQ (reference sequence). The CDR3 reads CASSLGTRGTEAFF. Here the CDR3 DNA reads TGTGCCAGCAGCTTAGGAACGCGTGGTACTGAAGCTTTCTTT. Together with reference TRBV13 and TRBJ1-1, the CDR3 gives the full variable domain: AAGVIQSPRHLIKEKRETATLKCYPIPRHDTVYWYQQGPGQDPQFLISFYEKMQSDKGSIPDRFSAQQFSDYHSELNMSSLELGDSALYFCASSLGTRGTEAFFGQGTRLTVV.

The chain combines TRBV5-4 with TRBJ1-2; D is unclear. Germline CDR1 is SGHNT and CDR2 is YYREEE (reference sequence). V lost 1 base and J 7 bases, leaving 14 bases between the germline ends. The CDR3 sequence is 14 residues long. CDR3 nucleotide sequence: TGTGCCAGCAGCTTGAGGATGGCGGGATCTGGCTACACCTTC. Residues: CASSLRMAGSGYTF.

This clone was detected only once. This rearrangement joins TRBV9 to TRBJ2-1; 14 nucleotides agree with TRBD2. The ends lost 0 bases at V and 5 bases at J; junction bases unmatched: 1. From germline, CDR1 is SGDLS and CDR2 YYNGEE. CDR3 length: 16 amino acids. As DNA, the CDR3 is TGTGCCAGCAGCGTAGGGGGACTAGCGGGGGACAATGAGCAGTTCTTC. As protein: CASSVGGLAGDNEQFF. Drawing the rest from reference TRBV9 and TRBJ2-1, the complete variable domain is DSGVTQTPKHLITATGQRVTLRCSPRSGDLSVYWYQQSLDQGLQFLIQYYNGEERAKGNILERFSAQQFPDLHSELNLSSLELGDSALYFCASSVGGLAGDNEQFFGPGTRLTVL.

Only one count was recorded for this clone. This chain links TRBV7-9 with TRBJ2-7; 10 nucleotides align to TRBD2. V lost 5 bases, J lost 6 bases, and 13 bases stayed unmatched. From germline, CDR1 is SEHNR and CDR2 FQNEAQ (reference sequence). The CDR3 has 16 amino acids. The CDR3 coding sequence is TGTGCCAGCAGCGCCCGACTAGCGGGCGGCCCCTTCGAGCAGTACTTC. Protein product: CASSARLAGGPFEQYF.

The V and J genes are TRBV7-3 and TRBJ2-1, with D maybe TRBD1 (6 bases). The V end lost 4 bases, the J end lost 3 bases, and 13 bases lay between the germline ends. Germline CDR1 and CDR2: SGHTA and FQGTGA. There are 15 residues in the CDR3. The CDR3 nucleotides read TGTGCCAGCAGCTCGACAGGTAAAAACTACAATGAGCAGTTCTTC. Its translation is CASSSTGKNYNEQFF. Full variable domain (rest looked up from reference TRBV7-3 and TRBJ2-1): GAGVSQTPSNKVTEKGKYVELRCDPISGHTALYWYRQSLGQGPEFLIYFQGTGAADDSGLPNDRFFAVRPEGSVSTLKIQRTERGDSAVYLCASSSTGKNYNEQFFGPGTRLTVL.

The chain has TRBV27 and TRBJ2-1; 8 bases agree with TRBD1. Germline V gene data show CDR1 as MNHEY and CDR2 as SMNVEV (reference sequence). J was trimmed by 8 bases and V by 5 bases; bases with no gene match: 14. This CDR3 comprises 16 residues. The CDR3 DNA reads TGTGCCAGCAGTCGACAGGGGCCTATACTAGCTGATGAGCAGTTCTTC. Translating gives CASSRQGPILADEQFF.

The V gene is TRBV5-8, the J gene TRBJ1-5; 7 bases agree with TRBD1. Losses at the gene ends were 4 bases for V and 4 bases for J; bases not matched to a gene: 11. Germline V gene lookup returns CDR1 SGHTS and CDR2 YDEGEE. CDR3 length: 16 amino acids. CDR3 DNA: TGTGCCAGCAGCGCTACCACAGGGGCGCGAAATCAGCCCCAGCATTTT. Its protein is CASSATTGARNQPQHF. The whole variable domain, filled in from reference TRBV5-8 and TRBJ1-5, reads EAGVTQSPTHLIKTRGQQATLRCSPISGHTSVYWYQQALGLGLQFLLWYDEGEERNRGNFPPRFSGRQFPNYSSELNVNALELEDSALYLCASSATTGARNQPQHFGDGTRLSIL.

This clone was seen once. The chain has TRBV6-1 and TRBJ1-5, with 8 bases lining up with TRBD1. V lost 8 bases to trimming and J lost 5 bases; unmatched junction nucleotides: 11. Germline V gene lookup returns CDR1 MNHNS and CDR2 SASEGT. This CDR3 has 15 amino acids. Here the CDR3 reads CASGSRDRTYQPQHF. The CDR3 DNA is TGTGCCAGCGGCTCCCGGGACAGGACGTATCAGCCCCAGCATTTT.

In its sample, this clone was seen once. J is TRBJ2-2 and V is TRBV15; D unresolved. The CDR3 has 13 amino acids. Germline V gives CDR1 LNHNV, CDR2 YYDKDF (reference sequence). With 3 bases removed from V and 1 base from J, the gap between germline ends came to 3 bases. This CDR3 is CATSSLNTGELFF. Written as DNA, the CDR3 is TGTGCCACCAGCAGCTTGAACACCGGGGAGCTGTTTTTT.

CDR3 loop: CASSIGQGSREQFF. DNA for the CDR3: TGCGCCAGCAGCATTGGACAGGGGTCACGGGAGCAGTTCTTC. The chain links TRBV5-1 to TRBJ2-1; 9 positions agree with TRBD1. The CDR3 runs 14 residues. J gave up 10 bases and V 4 bases, and 9 bases lay outside the gene matches. CDR1 and CDR2 (germline): SGHRS, YFSETQ.

The chain has TRBV28 and TRBJ1-5; maybe TRBD1 (5 bases). The germline V gene encodes CDR1 MDHEN and CDR2 SYDVKM. With 4 bases removed from V and 6 bases from J, the gap between germline ends came to 19 bases. CDR3 length: 16 amino acids. In nucleotides, the CDR3 is TGTGCCAGCAGTTCTAGGCCGGGGGGGTTCATTCAGCCCCAGCATTTT. Encoded protein: CASSSRPGGFIQPQHF.

This chain links TRBV28 with TRBJ1-1; no clear D. There are 14 residues in the CDR3. V dropped 3 bases and J dropped 2 bases, with 10 bases sitting between them. Germline-derived CDR1 and CDR2 are MDHEN and SYDVKM. The CDR3 loop reads CASSFPIFNTEAFF. DNA for the CDR3: TGTGCCAGCAGTTTCCCTATATTCAACACTGAAGCTTTCTTT.

V usage is TRBV5-1 and J usage is TRBJ1-2; 10 positions agree with TRBD1. Germline V gives CDR1 SGHRS, CDR2 YFSETQ. V dropped 0 bases and J dropped 8; count of bases not matched to a gene: 4. CDR3 length: 14 residues. The CDR3 DNA is TGCGCCAGCAGCTTGGCCGGGACAGGGGTCGGCTACACCTTC. Its translation: CASSLAGTGVGYTF.

This clone was counted only a few times. The chain's CDR3 is CALTGAANYGYTF. CDR3 bases: TGTGCCTTAACAGGAGCAGCTAACTATGGCTACACCTTC. The V gene is TRBV30, the J gene TRBJ1-2; possible D gene TRBD1, 5 bases. This CDR3 comprises 13 residues. Germline CDR1 reads GTSNPN; CDR2 reads SVGIG (reference sequence). Trimming removed 7 bases at V and 0 bases at J, with 12 bases between. Variable domain in full (rest from reference TRBV30 and TRBJ1-2): SQTIHQWPATLVQPVGSPLSLECTVEGTSNPNLYWYRQAAGRGLQLLFYSVGIGQISSEVPQNLSASRPQDRQFILSSKKLLLSDSGFYLCALTGAANYGYTFGSGTRLTVV.

This clone was seen a single time. The chain joins TRBV30 to TRBJ2-7, with TRBD1 matching 7 bases. Germline loops: CDR1 GTSNPN, CDR2 SVGIG (reference sequence). The V segment lost 4 bases and the J segment 4 bases; nucleotides outside the gene matches: 4. The CDR3 sequence is 12 residues long. This CDR3 is CAWTRGLYEQYF. The CDR3, as DNA: TGTGCCTGGACCAGGGGGTTGTACGAGCAGTACTTC.

This rearrangement joins TRBV6-1 to TRBJ1-1; 9 bases align to TRBD1. Germline V gives CDR1 MNHNS, CDR2 SASEGT. V gave up 6 bases and J gave up 10 bases; unmatched junction bases: 9. This CDR3 is built from 13 residues. The CDR3 here is CASREQGASRAFF. The CDR3 DNA reads as TGTGCCAGCAGGGAACAGGGGGCGTCTCGAGCTTTCTTT.

The chain uses TRBV5-1 and TRBJ1-2; 9 nucleotides match TRBD1. The CDR3 covers 17 residues. J gave up 4 bases and V 2 bases, and 12 bases lay outside the gene matches. Looked up from germline, CDR1 is SGHRS and CDR2 is YFSETQ. The DNA for the CDR3 is TGCGCCAGCAGCTTATCGGGACAGGGAGGGTTGAGCTATGGCTACACCTTC. It is translated as CASSLSGQGGLSYGYTF.

The rearrangement joins TRBV27 to TRBJ2-3; 7 bases are a match to TRBD2. The germline V gene encodes CDR1 MNHEY and CDR2 SMNVEV (reference sequence). This CDR3 is built from 13 residues. V trimming: 8 bases; J trimming: 2 bases; junction bases outside the gene matches: 4. DNA of the CDR3: TGTGCCAGCCAGCGGGATCTCACAGATACGCAGTATTTT. Its translation is CASQRDLTDTQYF.

V and J are TRBV6-6 and TRBJ2-2; 7 positions agree with TRBD2. In germline, CDR1 is MNHNY, CDR2 SVGAGI (reference sequence). Trimming at V came to 6 bases and at J to 2 bases, leaving 9 bases not matched to a gene. The CDR3 has 16 amino acids. The CDR3 loop reads CASSPGGTFNTGELFF. The CDR3 region has the DNA TGTGCCAGCAGCCCCGGGGGGACTTTTAACACCGGGGAGCTGTTTTTT.

V usage is TRBV2 and J usage is TRBJ2-7; D not resolved. V lost 7 bases and J 0 bases, leaving 13 bases between the germline ends. The CDR3 consists of 14 residues. Germline V gives CDR1 SNHLY, CDR2 FYNNEI. The CDR3 sequence is CASTGFPSSYEQYF. Written as DNA, the CDR3 is TGTGCCAGCACAGGTTTTCCCAGCTCCTACGAGCAGTACTTC.

The chain employs TRBV14 and TRBJ1-1, with D perhaps matching TRBD1 (5 bases). CDR3 length: 16 amino acids. The germline V and J ends were trimmed by 1 base and 5 bases, with 17 bases remaining between them. The V gene's germline CDR1 is SGHDN and CDR2 FVKESK. CDR3 sequence (DNA): TGTGCCAGCAGCCAAGGTCTAACCTTGGGGGGTACTGAAGCTTTCTTT. This gives the protein CASSQGLTLGGTEAFF.

The chain employs TRBV5-1 and TRBJ2-2, with D unresolved. Trimming removed 3 bases from V and 9 bases from J, with 6 bases in between. The CDR3 extends over 11 amino acids. Germline assignment: CDR1 SGHRS and CDR2 YFSETQ. This chain's CDR3 is CASSSSRELFF. As DNA, the CDR3 is TGCGCCAGCAGCTCGTCCCGGGAGCTGTTTTTT.

CDR3 sequence (DNA): TGCGCCAGCAGCTTTGAGGCGAGCACAGATACGCAGTATTTT. This encodes CASSFEASTDTQYF. This chain links TRBV5-1 with TRBJ2-3; D not certain. V dropped 2 bases and J dropped 0 bases, with 7 bases sitting between them. The CDR3 totals 14 residues. Germline-derived CDR1 and CDR2 are SGHRS and YFSETQ.

Turning to this clone: Sequence at one end of the junction differs from germline and may be a read error. The V call is TRBV7-7, the J call TRBJ2-1, with 13 bases fitting TRBD2. The CDR3 is made up of 16 amino acids. Germline-derived CDR1 and CDR2 are SSHAT and FNYEAQ (reference sequence). CDR3 residues: CASSPQLAGGGNEQFF. In DNA form, the CDR3 reads TGTGCTAGCAGCCCGCAACTAGCGGGAGGGGGCAATGAGCAGTTCTTC.

This clone occurred once. The chain has TRBV9 and TRBJ2-1, with TRBD2 as a possible D gene (6 bases). CDR3 length equals 14 residues. Germline values: CDR1 SGDLS, CDR2 YYNGEE. V lost 0 bases, J lost 8 bases, and 12 bases lay in between. CDR3 amino acids: CASSVDGSNDEQFF. The CDR3 DNA reads TGTGCCAGCAGCGTAGACGGGAGTAACGATGAGCAGTTCTTC.

This rearrangement joins TRBV5-1 to TRBJ2-5; D possibly corresponds to TRBD2 (7 bases). V lost 1 base and J lost 4, with 14 bases in between. The CDR3 length is 15 residues. The germline gives CDR1 SGHRS, CDR2 YFSETQ. The CDR3 here is CASSLLGGGAETQYF. The CDR3 region has the DNA TGCGCCAGCAGCTTGTTGGGGGGGGGCGCAGAGACCCAGTACTTC.